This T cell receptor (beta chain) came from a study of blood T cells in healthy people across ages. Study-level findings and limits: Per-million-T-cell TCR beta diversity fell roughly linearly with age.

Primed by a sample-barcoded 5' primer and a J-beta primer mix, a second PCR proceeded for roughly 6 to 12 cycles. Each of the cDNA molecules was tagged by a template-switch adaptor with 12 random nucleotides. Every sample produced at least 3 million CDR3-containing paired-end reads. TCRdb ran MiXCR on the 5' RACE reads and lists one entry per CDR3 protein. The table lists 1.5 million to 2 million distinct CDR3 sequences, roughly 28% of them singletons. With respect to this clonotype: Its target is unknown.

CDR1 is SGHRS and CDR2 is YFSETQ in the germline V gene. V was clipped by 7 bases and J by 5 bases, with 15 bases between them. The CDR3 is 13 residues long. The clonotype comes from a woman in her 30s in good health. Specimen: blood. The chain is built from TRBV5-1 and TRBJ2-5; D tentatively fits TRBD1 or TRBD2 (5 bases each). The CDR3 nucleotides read TGCGCCAGCCTCCGGGACCCGGGGGAGACCCAGTACTTC. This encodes CASLRDPGETQYF.